This is a list of T cell receptor beta chains from one sample in a study of T cells after yellow fever vaccination. TCRdb ran MiXCR on the 5' RACE reads and lists one entry per CDR3 protein. The sample lists 170,000 or so distinct CDR3 sequences, roughly 9% occurring once. Sequencing was performed on CD8+ T cells sorted from PBMCs, taken 45 days after the yellow fever booster vaccination. These receptors were obtained from a man between 18 and 35 years old who received the YFV17D yellow fever vaccine. Each CDR3 is given with its conserved first and last residue. The order of the fields is clone size, V gene, J gene, D gene, CDR3 protein, CDR3 DNA. D genes are given only for firm matches. The listing skips clone size in some rows; elsewhere it reads once, few, many or a size class.

clone size: few
V gene: TRBV4-1
J gene: TRBJ1-5
D gene: NA
CDR3 protein: CASSPHGGSNQPQHF
CDR3 DNA: TGCGCCAGCAGCCCCCACGGGGGCAGCAATCAGCCCCAGCATTTT

clone size: NA
V gene: TRBV12-3/TRBV12-4
J gene: TRBJ2-2
D gene: NA
CDR3 protein: CASTGLWNTGELFF
CDR3 DNA: TGTGCCAGCACAGGGCTCTGGAACACCGGGGAGCTGTTTTTT

clone size: NA
V gene: TRBV7-8
J gene: TRBJ2-7
D gene: NA
CDR3 protein: CASSLRPQAYEQYF
CDR3 DNA: TGTGCCAGCAGCTTACGACCCCAGGCCTACGAGCAGTACTTC

clone size: NA
V gene: TRBV7-9
J gene: TRBJ2-5
D gene: NA
CDR3 protein: CASSLNLWAAPHETQYF
CDR3 DNA: TGTGCCAGCAGCTTAAACCTCTGGGCCGCTCCCCATGAGACCCAGTACTTC

clone size: NA
V gene: TRBV7-9
J gene: TRBJ1-6
D gene: NA
CDR3 protein: CASSSPWSPLHF
CDR3 DNA: TGTGCCAGCAGTTCTCCATGGTCACCCCTCCACTTT

clone size: NA
V gene: TRBV5-1
J gene: TRBJ1-1
D gene: NA
CDR3 protein: CASSSQGANTEAFF
CDR3 DNA: TGCGCCAGCAGCTCCCAGGGCGCGAACACTGAAGCTTTCTTT

clone size: NA
V gene: TRBV9
J gene: TRBJ1-5
D gene: TRBD1
CDR3 protein: CASSVISGQARRSNQPQHF
CDR3 DNA: TGTGCCAGCAGCGTAATTTCCGGACAGGCCAGAAGAAGCAATCAGCCCCAGCATTTT

clone size: few
V gene: TRBV5-5
J gene: TRBJ2-3
D gene: NA
CDR3 protein: CASSLGDWRVPDTQYF
CDR3 DNA: TGTGCCAGCAGCTTGGGAGACTGGAGGGTCCCAGATACGCAGTATTTT

clone size: few
V gene: TRBV6-2/TRBV6-3
J gene: TRBJ2-3
D gene: NA
CDR3 protein: CASSPTGTPTDTQYF
CDR3 DNA: TGTGCCAGCAGTCCTACCGGGACTCCCACAGATACGCAGTATTTT

clone size: NA
V gene: TRBV7-9
J gene: TRBJ1-5
D gene: NA
CDR3 protein: CASSPDSPNQPQHF
CDR3 DNA: TGTGCCAGCAGCCCGGACAGCCCAAATCAGCCCCAGCATTTT

clone size: many
V gene: TRBV7-9
J gene: TRBJ2-5
D gene: TRBD1
CDR3 protein: CASTSPGTEETQYF
CDR3 DNA: TGTGCCAGCACCTCCCCCGGGACAGAAGAGACCCAGTACTTC

clone size: few
V gene: TRBV4-2
J gene: TRBJ2-5
D gene: TRBD2
CDR3 protein: CASSQDLRLAGDLLNQETQYF
CDR3 DNA: TGTGCCAGCAGCCAAGATCTTCGGCTAGCGGGGGACCTTCTGAACCAAGAGACCCAGTACTTC

clone size: many
V gene: TRBV7-8
J gene: TRBJ1-5
D gene: NA
CDR3 protein: CASSLGGGEVTEPQHF
CDR3 DNA: TGTGCCAGCAGCTTAGGTGGGGGGGAAGTAACGGAGCCCCAGCATTTT

clone size: NA
V gene: TRBV7-8
J gene: TRBJ2-7
D gene: NA
CDR3 protein: CASSSGTSEQYF
CDR3 DNA: TGTGCCAGCAGCTCGGGGACAAGCGAGCAGTACTTC

clone size: few
V gene: TRBV6-5
J gene: TRBJ1-1
D gene: NA
CDR3 protein: CASSYRAPGFGTEAFF
CDR3 DNA: TGTGCCAGCAGTTACAGGGCTCCAGGTTTCGGGACTGAAGCTTTCTTT

clone size: few
V gene: TRBV7-9
J gene: TRBJ1-4
D gene: NA
CDR3 protein: CASSPRTAGPNEKLFF
CDR3 DNA: TGTGCCAGCAGCCCGAGGACAGCGGGCCCTAATGAAAAACTGTTTTTT

clone size: NA
V gene: TRBV27
J gene: TRBJ2-2
D gene: NA
CDR3 protein: CASSIHRAGELFF
CDR3 DNA: TGTGCCAGCAGTATTCACAGGGCCGGGGAGCTGTTTTTT

clone size: few
V gene: TRBV10-3
J gene: TRBJ2-3
D gene: TRBD2
CDR3 protein: CATWGGTTRADTQYF
CDR3 DNA: TGTGCCACCTGGGGCGGGACTACTCGGGCAGATACGCAGTATTTT

clone size: NA
V gene: TRBV12-3/TRBV12-4
J gene: TRBJ2-3
D gene: TRBD2
CDR3 protein: CASLGGEVEVSDTQYF
CDR3 DNA: TGTGCCAGCCTTGGGGGGGAAGTTGAAGTATCAGATACGCAGTATTTT

clone size: many
V gene: TRBV5-1
J gene: TRBJ2-1
D gene: NA
CDR3 protein: CASSFLGGDEQFF
CDR3 DNA: TGCGCCAGCAGCTTTCTAGGGGGAGATGAGCAGTTCTTC

clone size: NA
V gene: TRBV20-1
J gene: TRBJ2-5
D gene: NA
CDR3 protein: CSAFRKTQYF
CDR3 DNA: TGCAGTGCTTTTAGGAAGACCCAGTACTTC

clone size: NA
V gene: TRBV12-3/TRBV12-4
J gene: TRBJ2-5
D gene: TRBD1
CDR3 protein: CASRQTGGPGETQYF
CDR3 DNA: TGTGCCAGCAGACAAACAGGGGGCCCCGGCGAGACCCAGTACTTC

clone size: NA
V gene: TRBV6-1
J gene: TRBJ1-2
D gene: TRBD1
CDR3 protein: CASTGTGYGYTF
CDR3 DNA: TGTGCCTCGACCGGGACAGGGTACGGCTACACCTTC

clone size: few
V gene: TRBV6-6
J gene: TRBJ1-1
D gene: TRBD1
CDR3 protein: CASRIPGQGLGTEAFF
CDR3 DNA: TGTGCCAGCAGGATACCGGGACAGGGGTTAGGCACTGAAGCTTTCTTT

clone size: NA
V gene: TRBV2
J gene: TRBJ2-2
D gene: TRBD2
CDR3 protein: CASSETSGGNTGELFF
CDR3 DNA: TGTGCCAGCAGTGAAACTAGCGGGGGGAACACCGGGGAGCTGTTTTTT

clone size: NA
V gene: TRBV11-1
J gene: TRBJ1-1
D gene: NA
CDR3 protein: CASSLYSTHTEAFF
CDR3 DNA: TGTGCCAGCAGCTTATACTCGACCCACACTGAAGCTTTCTTT

clone size: NA
V gene: TRBV6-5
J gene: TRBJ1-2
D gene: TRBD1
CDR3 protein: CASSGGTGDYGYTF
CDR3 DNA: TGTGCCAGCAGTGGAGGGACAGGGGACTATGGCTACACCTTC

clone size: NA
V gene: TRBV7-9
J gene: TRBJ1-2
D gene: NA
CDR3 protein: CASRGAEGGYTF
CDR3 DNA: TGTGCCAGCAGAGGCGCGGAGGGAGGCTACACCTTC

clone size: few
V gene: TRBV5-1
J gene: TRBJ2-1
D gene: NA
CDR3 protein: CASSLGGANNHEQFF
CDR3 DNA: TGCGCCAGCAGCTTAGGGGGGGCGAATAACCATGAGCAGTTCTTC

clone size: NA
V gene: TRBV7-2
J gene: TRBJ2-2
D gene: TRBD2
CDR3 protein: CASSLPLFRAGANTGELFF
CDR3 DNA: TGTGCCAGCAGCCTCCCCCTTTTTCGAGCGGGGGCCAACACCGGGGAGCTGTTTTTT

clone size: NA
V gene: TRBV20-1
J gene: TRBJ2-6
D gene: NA
CDR3 protein: CSARDVYSGANVLTF
CDR3 DNA: TGCAGTGCTAGAGACGTCTACTCTGGGGCCAACGTCCTGACTTTC

clone size: NA
V gene: TRBV28
J gene: TRBJ1-2
D gene: NA
CDR3 protein: CASTLSPGYGYTF
CDR3 DNA: TGTGCCAGCACCCTGAGTCCCGGCTATGGCTACACCTTC

clone size: many
V gene: TRBV7-9
J gene: TRBJ2-2
D gene: NA
CDR3 protein: CASSAYRALSTGELFF
CDR3 DNA: TGTGCCAGCAGCGCATACAGGGCCCTTTCCACCGGGGAGCTGTTTTTT

clone size: NA
V gene: TRBV20-1
J gene: TRBJ2-7
D gene: NA
CDR3 protein: CSARVEDPYEQYF
CDR3 DNA: TGCAGTGCTAGAGTCGAGGATCCCTACGAGCAGTACTTC

clone size: NA
V gene: TRBV12-3/TRBV12-4
J gene: TRBJ1-3
D gene: NA
CDR3 protein: CASSLAGSGNTIYF
CDR3 DNA: TGTGCCAGCAGTTTAGCAGGCTCTGGAAACACCATATATTTT

clone size: NA
V gene: TRBV7-9
J gene: TRBJ1-2
D gene: NA
CDR3 protein: CASSLGAHEVYGYTF
CDR3 DNA: TGTGCCAGCAGCTTAGGAGCACATGAAGTGTATGGCTACACCTTC

clone size: many
V gene: TRBV4-3
J gene: TRBJ2-1
D gene: TRBD2
CDR3 protein: CASSPGTSAYNEQFF
CDR3 DNA: TGCGCCAGCAGCCCTGGGACTAGCGCGTACAATGAGCAGTTCTTC

clone size: once
V gene: TRBV7-2
J gene: TRBJ2-3
D gene: TRBD2
CDR3 protein: CASSFGTSVLTDTQYF
CDR3 DNA: TGTGCCAGCAGCTTTGGGACTAGCGTTTTGACAGATACGCAGTATTTT

clone size: many
V gene: TRBV14
J gene: TRBJ2-3
D gene: NA
CDR3 protein: CASSQDRRGRDTQYF
CDR3 DNA: TGTGCCAGCAGCCAAGATCGCCGGGGCCGGGATACGCAGTATTTT

clone size: many
V gene: TRBV12-3/TRBV12-4
J gene: TRBJ2-5
D gene: NA
CDR3 protein: CASRPVGFKYQETQYF
CDR3 DNA: TGTGCCAGCAGGCCCGTAGGGTTCAAGTACCAAGAGACCCAGTACTTC

clone size: many
V gene: TRBV4-1
J gene: TRBJ2-5
D gene: NA
CDR3 protein: CASSLGQGEETQYF
CDR3 DNA: TGCGCCAGCAGCCTGGGGCAGGGAGAAGAGACCCAGTACTTC

clone size: few
V gene: TRBV5-1
J gene: TRBJ1-4
D gene: TRBD1
CDR3 protein: CASSSWGSGTANEKLFF
CDR3 DNA: TGCGCCAGCAGCTCGTGGGGTTCCGGGACAGCTAATGAAAAACTGTTTTTT

clone size: NA
V gene: TRBV20-1
J gene: TRBJ1-1
D gene: TRBD1
CDR3 protein: CSARDLRRGRNTEAFF
CDR3 DNA: TGCAGTGCTAGAGATCTCCGCAGGGGGCGAAACACTGAAGCTTTCTTT

clone size: few
V gene: TRBV21-1
J gene: TRBJ1-5
D gene: NA
CDR3 protein: CASSKKSPGHTNQPQHF
CDR3 DNA: TGTGCCAGCAGCAAAAAGTCGCCGGGACATACTAATCAGCCCCAGCATTTT

clone size: many
V gene: TRBV3-1
J gene: TRBJ2-5
D gene: TRBD2
CDR3 protein: CASSPSLAGLQETQYF
CDR3 DNA: TGTGCCAGCAGCCCCAGCCTAGCGGGGCTCCAAGAGACCCAGTACTTC

clone size: few
V gene: TRBV7-9
J gene: TRBJ1-4
D gene: NA
CDR3 protein: CASSLTSGTRDEKLFF
CDR3 DNA: TGTGCCAGCAGCTTAACTTCGGGCACGCGCGATGAAAAACTGTTTTTT

clone size: many
V gene: TRBV29-1
J gene: TRBJ2-2
D gene: NA
CDR3 protein: CSVVPGVGGELFF
CDR3 DNA: TGCAGCGTTGTACCCGGGGTTGGCGGGGAGCTGTTTTTT

clone size: few
V gene: TRBV9
J gene: TRBJ2-3
D gene: NA
CDR3 protein: CASSVDNGGSTDTQYF
CDR3 DNA: TGTGCCAGCAGCGTAGATAATGGGGGTAGCACAGATACGCAGTATTTT

clone size: few
V gene: TRBV7-9
J gene: TRBJ1-1
D gene: NA
CDR3 protein: CASSPPTTEAFF
CDR3 DNA: TGTGCCAGCAGCCCCCCGACCACTGAAGCTTTCTTT

clone size: few
V gene: TRBV9
J gene: TRBJ1-5
D gene: NA
CDR3 protein: CASSGGVGNQPQHF
CDR3 DNA: TGTGCCAGCAGCGGGGGGGTGGGCAATCAGCCCCAGCATTTT

clone size: NA
V gene: TRBV4-3
J gene: TRBJ2-7
D gene: NA
CDR3 protein: CASSHHGGPSYEQYF
CDR3 DNA: TGCGCCAGCAGCCACCACGGGGGCCCCTCCTACGAGCAGTACTTC

clone size: few
V gene: TRBV19
J gene: TRBJ1-5
D gene: NA
CDR3 protein: CASSSIRDFGNQPQHF
CDR3 DNA: TGTGCCAGTAGTTCGATCAGGGATTTTGGCAATCAGCCCCAGCATTTT

clone size: NA
V gene: TRBV5-1
J gene: TRBJ2-2
D gene: NA
CDR3 protein: CASSLKGSLGTGELFF
CDR3 DNA: TGCGCCAGCAGCCTCAAGGGGAGCCTGGGCACCGGGGAGCTGTTTTTT